This TCR beta chain was observed in a study of radiation and T cells in renal cell carcinoma. Across the study: Nephrectomy followed 15 Gy stereotactic body radiation by 4 weeks. General study points: Pretreatment tumor biopsies were lacking, so baseline clonotypes are unknown.

The table came from immunoSEQ multiplex PCR; TCRdb's copy has only in-frame clones and leaves some out. The sample holds 120,000 or so clones, around 90% seen once. Germline loops: CDR1 MNHEY, CDR2 SVGAGI. V was pared by 5 bases and J by 2 bases, with 6 bases of the junction left unmatched. This CDR3 has 15 residues. A note on this clone: Its antigen is not identified.

Time point: blood 2 weeks post-SBRT. The treatment denotes: 15 Gy SBRT to primary tumor, nephrectomy 4 weeks later. The sample in question was blood, obtained from a patient whose treatment included radiotherapy and nephrectomy. The V gene is TRBV6-5, the J gene TRBJ2-1, with 7 bases matching TRBD1. The sequence was obtained from a woman in her sixties or seventies with renal cell carcinoma. CDR3 in amino acids: CASSGYRGPYNEQFF. CDR3 in DNA: TGTGCCAGCAGTGGGTACAGGGGACCCTACAATGAGCAGTTCTTC.